This T cell receptor beta chain was sequenced during a study of T-cell reconstitution after alpha-beta-depleted transplantation in children. This sample's TCRbeta library carried unique molecular identifier barcodes. TCRdb processed the PCR reads anew with MiXCR; each CDR3 protein has one entry. The sample consists of about 230,000 distinct CDR3 sequences, around 12% of them appearing once. This TCR derives from a human donor who donated a stem cell graft to a child with acute lymphoblastic leukemia. This specimen was PBMCs from the stem cell graft donor, taken from the stem cell graft.

CDR3 sequence reads: CSALTSASLNTGELFF. In DNA form, the CDR3 reads TGCAGTGCTCTGACTAGCGCATCATTGAACACCGGGGAGCTGTTTTTT. V gene TRBV20-1 combines with J gene TRBJ2-2; 8 nucleotides align to TRBD2. V shed 5 bases and J 1 base; nucleotides not matched to a gene: 9. This CDR3 comprises 16 residues. Germline CDR1 reads DFQATT; CDR2 reads SNEGSKA (reference sequence).